This T cell receptor beta chain was recovered during a study of CD8 T cells in Susac syndrome. When the RNA was reverse transcribed, random hexamers were used with an input of about 0.45 to 1 ug. TCRdb used MiXCR to reprocess the immunoSEQ multiplex PCR reads, holding one entry per CDR3 protein. The sample consists of 330,000 or so distinct CDR3 sequences, over 75% of them appearing once. The multiple sclerosis controls consisted of treatment-naive patients with relapsing-remitting disease, either stable or active. The V end was cut by 3 bases, the J end by 6 bases, with 11 bases between. This CDR3 comprises 13 residues. Germline V gene sequence: CDR1 SEHNR, CDR2 FQNEAQ (reference sequence).

This chain connects TRBV7-9 to TRBJ1-2; a possible D gene is TRBD1 (5 bases). Material: CD8+ T cells from PBMCs. This receptor was taken from a human donor with multiple sclerosis. CDR3: CASSLTVSHGYTF. In DNA form, the CDR3 reads TGTGCCAGCAGCTTGACAGTATCACATGGCTACACCTTC.